This entry lists 3 T cell receptor beta chains sequenced from one sample in a study of cytomegalovirus exposure and HLA in healthy donors. PCR involved 60 Vbeta and 13 Jbeta primers. Using immunoSEQ multiplex PCR, the repertoire was profiled, and TCRdb retains in-frame clones only, with some absent. The sample carries roughly 80,000 clones, about three quarters recorded once. Sequenced: PBMCs. The receptors come from a man aged 50 or older in good health and CMV-seropositive.

The chain uses TRBV5-1 and TRBJ2-3; TRBD1 matches 7 bases. This CDR3 has 14 residues. V dropped 4 bases and J dropped 2; count of bases not matched to a gene: 4. CDR1 SGHRS and CDR2 YFSETQ come from the germline V gene. The CDR3 is CASSVTGDTDTQYF. The CDR3 bases are TGCGCCAGCAGCGTAACAGGGGACACAGATACGCAGTATTTT.

This clone has only one observation. The chain couples TRBV9 to TRBJ2-3; 9 bases match TRBD1. CDR1 SGDLS and CDR2 YYNGEE come from the germline V gene. This CDR3 contains 18 residues. The V and J ends lost 4 bases and 2 bases, in that order; junction bases with no gene match: 14. The CDR3 is CASSLRGGDRVITDTQYF. The CDR3 nucleotides are TGTGCCAGCAGCCTTAGGGGAGGGGACAGGGTAATCACAGATACGCAGTATTTT.

V gene TRBV4-2 combines with J gene TRBJ2-1, with D unclear. CDR1 and CDR2 (germline): LGHNA, YNFKEQ. V gave up 4 bases and J gave up 1 base, with 8 bases separating them. The CDR3 is made up of 14 amino acids. The CDR3 coding sequence is TGTGCCAGCAGCCCCCTAGATTCCTACAATGAGCAGTTCTTC. Translated: CASSPLDSYNEQFF.